In this sample, the clone carrying this TCR beta chain turned up a few times. These data come from a study of patients and donors after allogeneic stem cell transplantation. Germline loops: CDR1 ENHRY, CDR2 SYGVKD. This CDR3 has 13 residues. Trimming cost V 11 bases and J 3 bases, with 14 bases left between them. TCRdb reprocessed the RT-PCR reads with MiXCR, giving one entry per CDR3 protein. The data hold roughly 200,000 distinct CDR3 sequences, with 38% observed a single time. The chain links TRBV10-3 to TRBJ1-5, with a weak D call TRBD1 (5 bases). Sequencing used blood, either unsorted or a sorted T cell fraction (not recorded which). This receptor was obtained from a human donor who was either an allogeneic HSCT recipient or a stem cell or donor lymphocyte infusion donor (not recorded which). It is not recorded whose cells these are; they may come from a transplant donor. The CDR3 nucleotides are TGTGCCGGCAATGCAGGGCTCAATCAGCCCCAGCATTTT. It yields the protein CAGNAGLNQPQHF.